This TCR beta chain appears in the sequencing data of a study of T-cell reconstitution after alpha-beta-depleted transplantation in children. This clonotype has more than one count but fewer than ten. Antigen: not known. The library targeted TCRbeta and was prepared with unique molecular identifiers. TCRdb re-called the PCR reads with MiXCR, one entry per CDR3 protein. In the table there are about a million distinct CDR3 sequences, around 30% of which are singletons. General study results and limits: One year after transplant, T-cell counts and diversity came mostly from newly produced T cells. Day-60 TCRbeta diversity that was high in some patients was derived from surviving recipient T cells and thymic progenitors. Approximately two months post-transplant, alpha-beta T cells reportedly originated from several hundred expanded graft clones.

The sample here was PBMCs, mostly from graft donor cells, taken 360 days after TCRalphabeta/CD19-depleted stem cell transplant. The TCR was taken from a boy under two years old who had a stem cell transplant for SCID, so the T cells may come from the graft donor.

CDR3 coding DNA: TGTGCCAGCAGCTTCCGCTCAGCGGGGGGAAACACCGGGGAGCTGTTTTTT. Translating it yields CASSFRSAGGNTGELFF. This chain links TRBV7-2 with TRBJ2-2, with 9 positions matching TRBD2. Trimming at V came to 3 bases and at J to 2 bases, leaving 7 bases not matched to a gene. CDR1 is SGHTA and CDR2 is FQGNSA in the germline V gene. CDR3 length: 17 amino acids.